A single sample is the source of the 4 T cell receptor beta chains below, sequenced in a study of OX40 agonist ivuxolimab in advanced cancers. This table comes from immunoSEQ multiplex PCR, and its TCRdb copy is limited to in-frame clones, with some not included. The profile shows 80,000 to 100,000 clones, more than 85% of them singletons. The sequences come from CD4+ or CD8+ T cells sorted from blood, collected in a trial of the OX40 agonist ivuxolimab. These receptors all stem from an adult with an advanced solid tumor such as melanoma, head and neck, liver or kidney cancer.

J is TRBJ1-3 and V is TRBV5-4; tentative D call: TRBD1 (5 bases). This CDR3 region has 15 residues. Germline V lookup: CDR1 SGHNT, CDR2 YYREEE (reference sequence). The germline V and J ends were trimmed by 4 bases and 0 bases, with 11 bases remaining between them. In DNA form, the CDR3 reads TGTGCCAGCAGCACGGGACGGAGCTCTGGAAACACCATATATTTT. As protein: CASSTGRSSGNTIYF.

The V call is TRBV2, the J call TRBJ2-7; no firm D call. Germline assignment: CDR1 SNHLY and CDR2 FYNNEI. The CDR3 contains 12 residues. V was shortened by 8 bases and J by 7 bases, with 15 bases between the two germline ends. CDR3 in amino acids: CASGFDLREQYV. CDR3 nucleotide sequence: TGTGCCAGCGGATTCGACCTTAGGGAGCAGTACGTC.

The chain employs TRBV7-3 and TRBJ2-7; 9 positions agree with TRBD1. Germline CDR1 is SGHTA and CDR2 is FQGTGA. This CDR3 is 13 amino acids long. The V gene end was trimmed by 5 bases and the J gene end by 7 bases; junction bases not matched to a gene: 6. CDR3: CASSVGTGYEQYF. In nucleotides, the CDR3 is TGTGCCAGCAGCGTAGGGACAGGGTATGAGCAGTACTTC.

The chain combines TRBV15 with TRBJ1-4; no clear D gene. Germline CDR1 LNHNV, CDR2 YYDKDF (reference sequence). Trimming shortened V by 4 bases and J by 2 bases, and 11 bases separated the two germline ends. The CDR3 totals 15 residues. CDR3 in amino acids: CATSTPPGTNEKLFF. In DNA, the CDR3 is TGTGCCACCAGCACCCCCCCCGGGACTAATGAAAAACTGTTTTTT.